The rows below give T cell receptor beta chains drawn from one sample of a study of vaccination and CD4 T cells after COVID-19. Via MiXCR, TCRdb re-called the PCR reads, giving one row per CDR3 protein. This sample has some 18,000 distinct CDR3 sequences, with around 62% found just once. The specimen was CD4+ T cells from blood, collected before SARS-CoV-2 vaccination. The origin of the receptors is a human donor who had recovered from COVID-19. Both conserved end residues are part of each CDR3. Each record gives: CDR3 protein, CDR3 DNA, V gene, J gene, clone size, D gene. D genes are given only for firm matches. For some rows the clone size is stated as once, few or many, or as a class when expanded; others skip it.

CDR3aa: CAISDRARGYEQYF
CDR3nt: TGTGCCATCAGTGATAGGGCCAGGGGTTACGAGCAGTACTTC
v_gene: TRBV10-3
j_gene: TRBJ2-7
abundance: NA
d_gene: NA

CDR3aa: CASSPTPLLAKNIQYF
CDR3nt: TGTGCCAGCAGCCCTACTCCTTTACTTGCCAAAAACATTCAGTACTTC
v_gene: TRBV2
j_gene: TRBJ2-4
abundance: NA
d_gene: NA

CDR3aa: CASIIGLAGWETQYF
CDR3nt: TGTGCCAGCATTATTGGACTAGCGGGCTGGGAGACCCAGTACTTC
v_gene: TRBV2
j_gene: TRBJ2-5
abundance: NA
d_gene: TRBD2

CDR3aa: CSAGPGQGYSPLHF
CDR3nt: TGCAGTGCCGGGCCGGGACAGGGGTATTCACCCCTCCACTTT
v_gene: TRBV20-1
j_gene: TRBJ1-6
abundance: once
d_gene: TRBD1

CDR3aa: CSARSKQGINYQPQHF
CDR3nt: TGCAGTGCTAGGTCGAAACAGGGCATTAATTACCAGCCCCAGCATTTT
v_gene: TRBV20-1
j_gene: TRBJ1-5
abundance: few
d_gene: NA

CDR3aa: CASSLGGPSRETQYF
CDR3nt: TGCGCCAGCAGCTTGGGGGGACCTAGCAGAGAGACCCAGTACTTC
v_gene: TRBV5-1
j_gene: TRBJ2-5
abundance: NA
d_gene: NA

CDR3aa: CASSQGGHSGPYNEQFF
CDR3nt: TGTGCCAGCAGCCAAGGAGGTCATAGCGGGCCCTACAATGAGCAGTTCTTC
v_gene: TRBV4-2
j_gene: TRBJ2-1
abundance: NA
d_gene: TRBD2

CDR3aa: CSARALGEAFF
CDR3nt: TGCAGTGCTAGAGCTCTAGGCGAAGCTTTCTTT
v_gene: TRBV20-1
j_gene: TRBJ1-1
abundance: NA
d_gene: NA

CDR3aa: CASSPHRGQRSGSPLHF
CDR3nt: TGTGCCAGCAGTCCCCACAGGGGCCAACGGTCAGGTTCACCCCTCCACTTT
v_gene: TRBV27
j_gene: TRBJ1-6
abundance: NA
d_gene: TRBD1

CDR3aa: CASSKQGASTDTQYF
CDR3nt: TGTGCCAGCAGTAAACAGGGGGCTAGCACAGATACGCAGTATTTT
v_gene: TRBV6-1
j_gene: TRBJ2-3
abundance: few
d_gene: TRBD1

CDR3aa: CASRASGTYEQYF
CDR3nt: TGTGCCAGCAGGGCTAGCGGGACCTACGAGCAGTACTTC
v_gene: TRBV6-2/TRBV6-3
j_gene: TRBJ2-7
abundance: NA
d_gene: TRBD2

CDR3aa: CASSHQGQPLEAFF
CDR3nt: TGTGCCAGCAGTCACCAGGGACAGCCCTTGGAAGCTTTCTTT
v_gene: TRBV28
j_gene: TRBJ1-1
abundance: NA
d_gene: TRBD1

CDR3aa: CASSYSMARRGNQPQHF
CDR3nt: TGTGCCAGCAGTTACTCGATGGCCCGCAGAGGCAATCAGCCCCAGCATTTT
v_gene: TRBV6-2/TRBV6-3
j_gene: TRBJ1-5
abundance: few
d_gene: NA

CDR3aa: CASSLGQGIYGYTF
CDR3nt: TGTGCCAGCAGTCTAGGACAGGGGATCTATGGCTACACCTTC
v_gene: TRBV6-1
j_gene: TRBJ1-2
abundance: few
d_gene: TRBD1

CDR3aa: CASSLSRGSGEQYF
CDR3nt: TGTGCCAGCAGTTTATCCCGGGGATCTGGGGAGCAGTACTTC
v_gene: TRBV27
j_gene: TRBJ2-7
abundance: NA
d_gene: NA

CDR3aa: CASRPIPRQGSGEQYF
CDR3nt: TGTGCCAGCAGGCCTATACCAAGACAGGGTTCCGGCGAGCAGTACTTC
v_gene: TRBV6-1
j_gene: TRBJ2-7
abundance: NA
d_gene: TRBD1

CDR3aa: CAWNLNTGELFF
CDR3nt: TGTGCCTGGAACTTGAACACCGGGGAGCTGTTTTTT
v_gene: TRBV30
j_gene: TRBJ2-2
abundance: NA
d_gene: NA

CDR3aa: CSASSANYGYTF
CDR3nt: TGCAGTGCTAGTTCAGCTAACTATGGCTACACCTTC
v_gene: TRBV20-1
j_gene: TRBJ1-2
abundance: NA
d_gene: NA

CDR3aa: CSAQQGANSNQPQHF
CDR3nt: TGCAGTGCTCAACAGGGGGCTAATAGCAATCAGCCCCAGCATTTT
v_gene: TRBV20-1
j_gene: TRBJ1-5
abundance: NA
d_gene: TRBD1

CDR3aa: CASSEVRTVNQPQHF
CDR3nt: TGTGCCAGCAGTGAAGTACGGACTGTGAATCAGCCCCAGCATTTT
v_gene: TRBV2
j_gene: TRBJ1-5
abundance: few
d_gene: NA

CDR3aa: CASTLGTDTQYF
CDR3nt: TGTGCCAGCACCCTGGGGACAGATACGCAGTATTTT
v_gene: TRBV5-4
j_gene: TRBJ2-3
abundance: NA
d_gene: NA

CDR3aa: CASNSGGSGGYTF
CDR3nt: TGTGCCAGCAATTCGGGCGGATCAGGTGGCTACACCTTC
v_gene: TRBV27
j_gene: TRBJ1-2
abundance: NA
d_gene: NA

CDR3aa: CASSVDRAVETQYF
CDR3nt: TGTGCCAGCAGTGTCGACAGGGCGGTCGAGACCCAGTACTTC
v_gene: TRBV27
j_gene: TRBJ2-5
abundance: NA
d_gene: TRBD1

CDR3aa: CASVASGRRDTQYF
CDR3nt: TGTGCCAGCGTGGCTAGCGGGAGAAGGGATACGCAGTATTTT
v_gene: TRBV6-2/TRBV6-3
j_gene: TRBJ2-3
abundance: NA
d_gene: TRBD2

CDR3aa: CASVLAGFYNEQFF
CDR3nt: TGTGCCAGTGTTTTAGCGGGGTTTTATAATGAGCAGTTCTTC
v_gene: TRBV7-9
j_gene: TRBJ2-1
abundance: NA
d_gene: TRBD2

CDR3aa: CSARVVTNSDTQYF
CDR3nt: TGCAGTGCTAGAGTCGTCACTAATTCAGATACGCAGTATTTT
v_gene: TRBV20-1
j_gene: TRBJ2-3
abundance: once
d_gene: NA

CDR3aa: CSGRDRGFFSGYTF
CDR3nt: TGCAGTGGGAGGGACAGGGGTTTTTTTTCTGGCTACACCTTC
v_gene: TRBV20-1
j_gene: TRBJ1-2
abundance: NA
d_gene: TRBD1

CDR3aa: CATSESTSGRPKTQYF
CDR3nt: TGTGCCACCAGTGAGTCGACTAGCGGGAGACCAAAGACCCAGTACTTC
v_gene: TRBV24-1
j_gene: TRBJ2-5
abundance: NA
d_gene: TRBD2

CDR3aa: CATRATEAFF
CDR3nt: TGTGCCACCAGGGCCACTGAAGCTTTCTTT
v_gene: TRBV28
j_gene: TRBJ1-1
abundance: once
d_gene: NA

CDR3aa: CSARVGRGPGYGYTF
CDR3nt: TGCAGTGCTAGAGTGGGCAGGGGGCCTGGCTATGGCTACACCTTC
v_gene: TRBV20-1
j_gene: TRBJ1-2
abundance: NA
d_gene: TRBD1

CDR3aa: CASSLYNGPSTDTQYF
CDR3nt: TGTGCCAGCAGCTTATATAACGGACCTAGCACAGATACGCAGTATTTT
v_gene: TRBV7-8
j_gene: TRBJ2-3
abundance: NA
d_gene: NA

CDR3aa: CASSPGRGLSTDTQYF
CDR3nt: TGTGCCAGCAGTCCCGGGAGGGGGCTAAGCACAGATACGCAGTATTTT
v_gene: TRBV6-4
j_gene: TRBJ2-3
abundance: once
d_gene: NA

CDR3aa: CASIDSPNSPLHF
CDR3nt: TGTGCCAGCATAGACAGCCCTAATTCACCCCTCCACTTT
v_gene: TRBV2
j_gene: TRBJ1-6
abundance: NA
d_gene: NA

CDR3aa: CASQEGAGPRYGYTF
CDR3nt: TGCGCCAGCCAGGAGGGGGCAGGTCCTCGCTATGGCTACACCTTC
v_gene: TRBV10-2
j_gene: TRBJ1-2
abundance: NA
d_gene: TRBD1

CDR3aa: CASSPGHHGEQYF
CDR3nt: TGTGCCAGTTCTCCGGGACACCACGGCGAGCAGTACTTC
v_gene: TRBV19
j_gene: TRBJ2-7
abundance: NA
d_gene: NA

CDR3aa: CASSAALITGSTDTQYF
CDR3nt: TGTGCCAGCAGCGCAGCTTTAATTACGGGCAGCACAGATACGCAGTATTTT
v_gene: TRBV7-8
j_gene: TRBJ2-3
abundance: NA
d_gene: NA

CDR3aa: CASSLPTRGKEWAKNIQYF
CDR3nt: TGTGCCAGCAGCTTACCGACTCGCGGTAAGGAATGGGCCAAAAACATTCAGTACTTC
v_gene: TRBV11-2
j_gene: TRBJ2-4
abundance: NA
d_gene: NA

CDR3aa: CASSPQLGGELFF
CDR3nt: TGTGCCAGCAGTCCCCAACTTGGAGGGGAGCTGTTTTTT
v_gene: TRBV7-7
j_gene: TRBJ2-2
abundance: NA
d_gene: NA

CDR3aa: CASSLDRDRVYEQYF
CDR3nt: TGTGCCAGCAGCTTAGACCGGGACAGGGTATACGAGCAGTACTTC
v_gene: TRBV7-2
j_gene: TRBJ2-7
abundance: NA
d_gene: TRBD1

CDR3aa: CASSSSGVGTDTQYF
CDR3nt: TGTGCCAGCAGTAGTAGCGGGGTCGGCACAGATACGCAGTATTTT
v_gene: TRBV28
j_gene: TRBJ2-3
abundance: NA
d_gene: TRBD2

CDR3aa: CAISERNNEKLFF
CDR3nt: TGTGCCATCAGTGAGAGGAATAATGAAAAACTGTTTTTT
v_gene: TRBV10-3
j_gene: TRBJ1-4
abundance: once
d_gene: NA

CDR3aa: CASSQEAQYF
CDR3nt: TGCGCCAGCAGTCAGGAGGCCCAGTACTTC
v_gene: TRBV23-1
j_gene: TRBJ2-5
abundance: NA
d_gene: NA

CDR3aa: CASSPTGTSGADTQYF
CDR3nt: TGTGCCAGCAGCCCTACCGGGACTAGCGGGGCAGATACGCAGTATTTT
v_gene: TRBV27
j_gene: TRBJ2-3
abundance: few
d_gene: TRBD2

CDR3aa: CASSRLAGGWNEQFF
CDR3nt: TGTGCCAGCAGCAGACTAGCGGGAGGGTGGAATGAGCAGTTCTTC
v_gene: TRBV6-2/TRBV6-3
j_gene: TRBJ2-1
abundance: NA
d_gene: TRBD2

CDR3aa: CSLEREDLTDTQYF
CDR3nt: TGCAGTTTGGAGCGGGAGGATCTCACAGATACGCAGTATTTT
v_gene: TRBV20-1
j_gene: TRBJ2-3
abundance: few
d_gene: TRBD2

CDR3aa: CSVTGGDQPQHF
CDR3nt: TGCAGTGTGACAGGGGGAGATCAGCCCCAGCATTTT
v_gene: TRBV20-1
j_gene: TRBJ1-5
abundance: NA
d_gene: TRBD1

CDR3aa: CAISESVRSSYNSPLHF
CDR3nt: TGTGCCATCAGTGAGTCGGTCAGGAGCTCCTATAATTCACCCCTCCACTTT
v_gene: TRBV10-3
j_gene: TRBJ1-6
abundance: few
d_gene: NA

CDR3aa: CASSRTDYNSPLHF
CDR3nt: TGTGCCAGCTCACGGACGGACTATAATTCACCCCTCCACTTT
v_gene: TRBV18
j_gene: TRBJ1-6
abundance: NA
d_gene: NA

CDR3aa: CASSYLAGIRNEQFF
CDR3nt: TGTGCCAGCAGTTACCTAGCGGGGATTCGGAATGAGCAGTTCTTC
v_gene: TRBV6-5
j_gene: TRBJ2-1
abundance: NA
d_gene: TRBD2